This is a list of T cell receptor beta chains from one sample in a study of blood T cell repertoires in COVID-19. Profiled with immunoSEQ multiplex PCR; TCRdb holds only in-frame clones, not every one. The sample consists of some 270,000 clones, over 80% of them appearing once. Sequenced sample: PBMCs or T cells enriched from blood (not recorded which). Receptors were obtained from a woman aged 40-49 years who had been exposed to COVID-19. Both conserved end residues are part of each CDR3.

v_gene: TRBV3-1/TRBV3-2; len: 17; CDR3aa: CASSQGAAGVGRETQYF
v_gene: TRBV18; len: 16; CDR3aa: CASSPAGRGAKNIQYF
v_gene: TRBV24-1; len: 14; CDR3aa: CATSDLTGKETQYF
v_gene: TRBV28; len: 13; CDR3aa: CASSSYLNTEAFF
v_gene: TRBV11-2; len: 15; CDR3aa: CASSETSGIYNEQFF
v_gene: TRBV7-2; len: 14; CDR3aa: CASSTGQASNEQFF
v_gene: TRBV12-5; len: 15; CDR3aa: CASGSPAAGTGELFF
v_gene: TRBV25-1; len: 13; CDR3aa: CASSLVNTGELFF
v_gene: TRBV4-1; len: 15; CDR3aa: CASSLAAARADTQYF
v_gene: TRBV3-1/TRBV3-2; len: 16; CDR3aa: CASSRRTSGREETQYF
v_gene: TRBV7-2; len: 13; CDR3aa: CASSQAVRETQYF
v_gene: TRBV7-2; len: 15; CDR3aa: CASSYDEGAYNEQFF
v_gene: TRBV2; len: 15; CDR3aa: CASSEARRSNYGYTF
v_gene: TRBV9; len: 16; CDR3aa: CASSVGTGQAPPPQHF
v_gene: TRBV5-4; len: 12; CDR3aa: CASSYDRGEAFF
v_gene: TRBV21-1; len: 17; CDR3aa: CASSKVSGGALCRGGFF
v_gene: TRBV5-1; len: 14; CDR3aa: CASSLTGEQETQYF
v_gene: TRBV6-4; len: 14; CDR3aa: CASSELANRDTQYF
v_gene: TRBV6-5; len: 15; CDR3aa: CASRRLAGGQVEQFF
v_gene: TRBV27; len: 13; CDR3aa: CASSQRSRGGAFF
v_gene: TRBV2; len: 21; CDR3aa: CASIRRGRHPSTYSGANVLTF
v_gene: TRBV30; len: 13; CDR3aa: CAWSAQGSSPLHF
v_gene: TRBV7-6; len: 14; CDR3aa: CASSILAGTDTQYF
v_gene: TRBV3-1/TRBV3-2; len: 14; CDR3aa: CASSQARGRGGYTF
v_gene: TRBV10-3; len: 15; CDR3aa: CAISEGGFSTGELFF
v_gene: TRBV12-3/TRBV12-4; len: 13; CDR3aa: CASSLADWGTQYF
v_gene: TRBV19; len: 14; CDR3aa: CASSIQDSRTEAFF
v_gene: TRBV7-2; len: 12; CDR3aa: CASSLDSRGAFF
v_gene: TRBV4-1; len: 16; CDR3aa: CASSPIAGGTIYEQYF
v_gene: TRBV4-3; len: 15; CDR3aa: CASSPGRVLYTEAFF
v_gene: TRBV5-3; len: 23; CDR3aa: CARSPDSIAGKGPQLLAKNIQYF
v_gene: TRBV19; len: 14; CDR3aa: CASDGRGRSQPQHF
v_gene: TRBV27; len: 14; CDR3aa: CASSPWAGQNGYTF
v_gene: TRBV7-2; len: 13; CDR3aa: CASSSGQGLSYTF
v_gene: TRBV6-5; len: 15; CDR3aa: CASRITGGADQPQHF
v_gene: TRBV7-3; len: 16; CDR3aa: CASSPPSGGPGGELFF
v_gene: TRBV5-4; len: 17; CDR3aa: CASSLEPTTGRNEKLFF
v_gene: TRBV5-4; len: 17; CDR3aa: CASSSQTSGGLTDTQYF
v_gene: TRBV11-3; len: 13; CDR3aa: CASSLYSYTEAFF
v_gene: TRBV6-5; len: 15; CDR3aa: CASSPWVTGDTEAFF
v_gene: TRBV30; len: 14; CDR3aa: CAWRAWTGDTEAFF
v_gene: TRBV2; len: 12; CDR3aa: CASTRGNQPQHF
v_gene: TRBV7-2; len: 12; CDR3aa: CASSQNSYEQYF
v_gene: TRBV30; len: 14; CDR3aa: CAWSATGFNQPQHF
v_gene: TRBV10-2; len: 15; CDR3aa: CASSESRGFNTEAFF
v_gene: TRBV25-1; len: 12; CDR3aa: CASRSGNYGYTF
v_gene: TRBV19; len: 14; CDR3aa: CASSSGAVSTEQYF
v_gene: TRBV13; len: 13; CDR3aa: CASSLKGVEKLFF
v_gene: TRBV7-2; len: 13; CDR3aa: CASSPGLLWEQFF
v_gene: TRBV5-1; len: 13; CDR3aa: CASSGTGTASLSF
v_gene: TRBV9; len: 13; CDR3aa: CASSGTGTDTQYF
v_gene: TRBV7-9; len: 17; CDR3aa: CASSIREADLSGNTIYF
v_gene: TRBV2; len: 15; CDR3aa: CASRGTVASYNEQFF